This is a list of T cell receptor beta chains from one sample in a study of T cell changes during pregnancy in multiple sclerosis. The table came from immunoSEQ multiplex PCR; TCRdb's copy has only in-frame clones and leaves some out. The sample has around 57,000 clones, roughly nine tenths seen once. The sample here was peripheral blood, taken in the first trimester of pregnancy. Source of these receptors: a female donor with multiple sclerosis, enrolled in a pregnancy study. The CDR3 runs from the conserved cysteine through the conserved F or W.

V: TRBV7-3; J: TRBJ2-1; CDR3: CASSLNWGGNEQFF
V: TRBV5-1; J: TRBJ2-1; CDR3: CASSTTRKDNEQFF
V: TRBV18; J: TRBJ2-1; CDR3: CASSPSQGSYNEQFF
V: TRBV7-2; J: TRBJ2-5; CDR3: CASSLARTSGETQYF
V: TRBV6-1; J: TRBJ1-4; CDR3: CASSALFSSTNEKLFF
V: TRBV11-2; J: TRBJ2-3; CDR3: CASSLDRGTSGLYTQYF
V: TRBV10-3; J: TRBJ1-4; CDR3: CAITQATNEKLFF
V: TRBV27; J: TRBJ1-1; CDR3: CASSFTGGEAFF
V: TRBV30; J: TRBJ2-7; CDR3: CAWSPGGYEQYF
V: TRBV18; J: TRBJ2-3; CDR3: CASSPRTGGSSTDTQYF
V: TRBV30; J: TRBJ2-1; CDR3: CAWSPGGNEQFF
V: TRBV19; J: TRBJ2-7; CDR3: CASSVRVGISYEQYF
V: TRBV7-3; J: TRBJ1-2; CDR3: CASSLTGTDGGYGYTF
V: TRBV18; J: TRBJ2-7; CDR3: CASSPGTGSTYEQYF
V: TRBV6-5; J: TRBJ2-7; CDR3: CASSYSTYGSYEQYF
V: TRBV7-9; J: TRBJ1-1; CDR3: CASSLPGQGMNTEAFF
V: TRBV6-6; J: TRBJ1-1; CDR3: CASTLEGTEAFF
V: TRBV7-8; J: TRBJ1-1; CDR3: CASSPRTEAFF
V: TRBV5-1; J: TRBJ1-4; CDR3: CASSLVQGRGEKLFF
V: TRBV13; J: TRBJ2-3; CDR3: CASSLQRDTQYF
V: TRBV6-6; J: TRBJ1-1; CDR3: CATTGGGTEAFF
V: TRBV19; J: TRBJ1-1; CDR3: CASSIQAVTEAFF
V: TRBV2; J: TRBJ2-2; CDR3: CASRRQGSNTGELFF
V: TRBV2; J: TRBJ2-3; CDR3: CASRDDRESTDTQYF
V: TRBV19; J: TRBJ2-2; CDR3: CASSNVVGTGELFF
V: TRBV18; J: TRBJ2-1; CDR3: CASSPPASLTHNEQFF
V: TRBV11-1; J: TRBJ1-2; CDR3: CASSLDYNYGYTF
V: TRBV5-8; J: TRBJ1-3; CDR3: CASSGLAGTGGPAGNTIYF
V: TRBV19; J: TRBJ1-5; CDR3: CANTITVYSNQPQHF
V: TRBV9; J: TRBJ1-1; CDR3: CASSVDRGTEAFF
V: TRBV11-2; J: TRBJ1-1; CDR3: CASSLERDGPPKAFF
V: TRBV10-3; J: TRBJ2-7; CDR3: CAISDGQTYEQYF
V: TRBV5-1; J: TRBJ2-7; CDR3: CASSYLTGGPYEQYF
V: TRBV5-8; J: TRBJ2-7; CDR3: CASSPDGTGMYYEQYF
V: TRBV30; J: TRBJ2-1; CDR3: CAWSVKGLNEQFF
V: TRBV7-9; J: TRBJ2-5; CDR3: CASTLGTEETQYF
V: TRBV2; J: TRBJ1-1; CDR3: CASSEPGQGPRRGAFF
V: TRBV7-8; J: TRBJ2-5; CDR3: CASRTPWTSGRETQYF
V: TRBV29-1; J: TRBJ1-5; CDR3: CSVGAGASNQPQHF
V: TRBV4-3; J: TRBJ2-7; CDR3: CASSPRGESGTGDEQYF
V: TRBV7-8; J: TRBJ2-7; CDR3: CASSPTIRGYEQYF
V: TRBV6-4; J: TRBJ2-2; CDR3: CASSPEGLNTGELFF
V: TRBV14; J: TRBJ1-3; CDR3: CASSQDFSSRLNLSGNTIYF
V: TRBV5-6; J: TRBJ2-5; CDR3: CASSPLATQETQYF